These T cell receptor beta chains were read from a single sample in a study of metastatic and nonmetastatic thyroid tumors. MiXCR reprocessed the PCR reads for TCRdb. This table holds around 16,000 clones, 9.5% to 15% found once. Material for sequencing was blood. Receptors originate from a female donor with papillary thyroid cancer or a benign thyroid nodule (not recorded which). Some clones in this sample may be carry-over from other donors' samples. Both conserved end residues are trimmed from each CDR3. Fields, in order: J gene, V gene, CDR3 protein.

j_call: TRBJ1-2
v_call: TRBV6-2/TRBV6-3
cdr3_aa: ASSYSTNYGYT

j_call: TRBJ2-6
v_call: TRBV19
cdr3_aa: ASSSQVGQAGANVLT

j_call: TRBJ2-6
v_call: TRBV25-1
cdr3_aa: ASGLAGANVLT

j_call: TRBJ2-5
v_call: TRBV5-6
cdr3_aa: ASSLEPTGIQETQY

j_call: TRBJ1-1
v_call: TRBV13
cdr3_aa: ASSPGPNTEAF

j_call: TRBJ2-6
v_call: TRBV5-1
cdr3_aa: ASSLSRSVSGANVLT

j_call: TRBJ2-3
v_call: TRBV7-2
cdr3_aa: VSSPLAGGDTQY

j_call: TRBJ1-1
v_call: TRBV5-1
cdr3_aa: ASSLDWAGVNTEAF

j_call: TRBJ2-1
v_call: TRBV6-4
cdr3_aa: ASSDSGGVSYNEQF

j_call: TRBJ2-2
v_call: TRBV20-1
cdr3_aa: SADDFSGSSGELF

j_call: TRBJ1-6
v_call: TRBV6-6
cdr3_aa: ASSYVGGAYNSPLH

j_call: TRBJ2-2
v_call: TRBV7-8
cdr3_aa: ASQRGLTGELF

j_call: TRBJ2-5
v_call: TRBV4-3
cdr3_aa: ASSRGDSSRETQY

j_call: TRBJ2-7
v_call: TRBV4-1
cdr3_aa: ASSRSTGGEREQY

j_call: TRBJ1-1
v_call: TRBV30
cdr3_aa: AWKQLTRAF

j_call: TRBJ2-7
v_call: TRBV7-7
cdr3_aa: ASSLVTGLDEHY

j_call: TRBJ1-1
v_call: TRBV5-1
cdr3_aa: ASSLVGGLDTEAF

j_call: TRBJ2-1
v_call: TRBV12-3/TRBV12-4
cdr3_aa: ASRGLAGNNEQF

j_call: TRBJ1-5
v_call: TRBV24-1
cdr3_aa: ATSGGIQPQH

j_call: TRBJ1-5
v_call: TRBV28
cdr3_aa: ASSFTGQPQH

j_call: TRBJ2-1
v_call: TRBV4-1
cdr3_aa: ASSHRWRLEDNEQF

j_call: TRBJ2-7
v_call: TRBV7-2
cdr3_aa: ASSLDRDTYEQY

j_call: TRBJ1-3
v_call: TRBV9
cdr3_aa: ASSTGGLSSGNTIY

j_call: TRBJ2-5
v_call: TRBV20-1
cdr3_aa: SARPRTGKETQY

j_call: TRBJ1-4
v_call: TRBV6-1
cdr3_aa: ASSGTGHATNEKLF

j_call: TRBJ1-2
v_call: TRBV7-3
cdr3_aa: ASSSGGTANYGYT

j_call: TRBJ2-7
v_call: TRBV2
cdr3_aa: ASSSGTGCAEQY

j_call: TRBJ2-5
v_call: TRBV7-6
cdr3_aa: ASSLFAVTSSGETQY

j_call: TRBJ2-3
v_call: TRBV9
cdr3_aa: ASSGSLADTQY

j_call: TRBJ1-2
v_call: TRBV6-1
cdr3_aa: ASSLQRTGYLGGYT

j_call: TRBJ2-2
v_call: TRBV6-1
cdr3_aa: ASLSGSGELF

j_call: TRBJ1-4
v_call: TRBV19
cdr3_aa: ASSIGGLANEKLF

j_call: TRBJ2-7
v_call: TRBV12-3/TRBV12-4
cdr3_aa: ASSFDRYEQY

j_call: TRBJ2-1
v_call: TRBV20-1
cdr3_aa: SGTGLAVPNEQF

j_call: TRBJ2-7
v_call: TRBV6-1
cdr3_aa: ASSGPDRPLEQY

j_call: TRBJ1-2
v_call: TRBV29-1
cdr3_aa: SVNNGDFGYT

j_call: TRBJ1-2
v_call: TRBV11-2
cdr3_aa: ASSRVAETAVNYGYT

j_call: TRBJ2-3
v_call: TRBV11-2
cdr3_aa: ASSLSGPTDTQY

j_call: TRBJ2-1
v_call: TRBV18
cdr3_aa: ASSPPSGGSYNEQF

j_call: TRBJ2-7
v_call: TRBV4-1
cdr3_aa: ASSQDQMAGSYEQY

j_call: TRBJ1-1
v_call: TRBV5-4
cdr3_aa: ASSLGRWNTEAF

j_call: TRBJ1-4
v_call: TRBV29-1
cdr3_aa: SIGQGGTNEKLF

j_call: TRBJ2-7
v_call: TRBV6-1
cdr3_aa: ASTSHDLVKTYEQY

j_call: TRBJ1-4
v_call: TRBV6-2/TRBV6-3
cdr3_aa: ASSSYREGEKLF